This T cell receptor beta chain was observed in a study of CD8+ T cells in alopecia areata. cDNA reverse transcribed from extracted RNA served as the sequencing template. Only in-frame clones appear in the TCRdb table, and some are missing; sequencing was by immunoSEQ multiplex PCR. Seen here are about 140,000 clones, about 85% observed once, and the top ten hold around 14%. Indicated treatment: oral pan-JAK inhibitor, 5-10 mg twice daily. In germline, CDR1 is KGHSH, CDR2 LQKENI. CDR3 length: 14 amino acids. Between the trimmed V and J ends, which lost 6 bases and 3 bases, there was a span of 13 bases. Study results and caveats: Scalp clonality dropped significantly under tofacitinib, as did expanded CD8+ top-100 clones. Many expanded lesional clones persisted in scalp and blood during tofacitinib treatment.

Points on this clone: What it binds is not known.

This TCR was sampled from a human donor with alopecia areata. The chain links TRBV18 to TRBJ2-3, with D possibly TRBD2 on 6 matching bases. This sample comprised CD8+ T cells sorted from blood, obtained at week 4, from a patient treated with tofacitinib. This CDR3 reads CASSTGRGTDTQYF. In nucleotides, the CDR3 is TGTGCCAGCTCTACGGGTCGGGGGACAGATACGCAGTATTTT.